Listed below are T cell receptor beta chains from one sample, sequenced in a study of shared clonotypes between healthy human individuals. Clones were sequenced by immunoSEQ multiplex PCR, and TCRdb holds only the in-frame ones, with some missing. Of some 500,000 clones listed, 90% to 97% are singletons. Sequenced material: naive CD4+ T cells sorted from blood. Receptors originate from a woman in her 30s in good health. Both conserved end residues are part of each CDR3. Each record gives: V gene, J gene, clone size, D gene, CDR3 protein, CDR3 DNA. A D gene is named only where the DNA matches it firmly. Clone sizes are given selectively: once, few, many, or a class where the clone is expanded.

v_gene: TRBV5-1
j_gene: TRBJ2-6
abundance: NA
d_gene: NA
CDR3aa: CASSRQIFQAGANVLTF
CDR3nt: TGCGCCAGCAGCCGACAGATTTTCCAGGCTGGGGCCAACGTCCTGACTTTC

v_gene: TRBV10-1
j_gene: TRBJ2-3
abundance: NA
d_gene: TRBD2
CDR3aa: CASGPGLAGVDTQYF
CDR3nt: TGCGCCAGCGGACCTGGACTAGCGGGAGTGGATACGCAGTATTTT

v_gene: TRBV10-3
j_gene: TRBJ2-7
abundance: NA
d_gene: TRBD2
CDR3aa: CAISRAGTSGNSYEQYF
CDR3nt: TGTGCCATCAGTCGCGCCGGGACTAGCGGGAATTCCTACGAGCAGTACTTC

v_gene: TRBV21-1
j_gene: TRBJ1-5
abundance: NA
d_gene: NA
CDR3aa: CASSKPRENNQPQHF
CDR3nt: TGTGCCAGCAGCAAACCCAGGGAAAACAATCAGCCCCAGCATTTT

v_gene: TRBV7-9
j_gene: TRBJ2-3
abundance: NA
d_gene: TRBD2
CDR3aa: CASRVVKREGADTQYF
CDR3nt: TGTGCCAGCAGGGTCGTGAAGCGGGAGGGAGCAGATACGCAGTATTTT

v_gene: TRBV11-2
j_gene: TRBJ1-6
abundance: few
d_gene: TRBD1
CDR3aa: CASSSGGGYSPLHF
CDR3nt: TGTGCCAGCAGCTCAGGGGGCGGGTATTCACCCCTCCACTTT

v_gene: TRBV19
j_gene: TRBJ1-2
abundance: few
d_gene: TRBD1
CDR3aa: CASGTGVPYGYTF
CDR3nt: TGTGCCAGCGGTACAGGGGTCCCCTATGGCTACACCTTC

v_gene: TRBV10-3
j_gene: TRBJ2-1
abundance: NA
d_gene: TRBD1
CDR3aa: CAIREERQGEQFF
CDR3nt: TGTGCCATCAGGGAGGAGCGACAGGGCGAGCAGTTCTTC

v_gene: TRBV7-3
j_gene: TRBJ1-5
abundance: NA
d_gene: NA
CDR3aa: CASSFSTPHREGNQPQHF
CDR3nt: TGTGCCAGCAGCTTTAGCACACCTCACAGGGAGGGCAATCAGCCCCAGCATTTT

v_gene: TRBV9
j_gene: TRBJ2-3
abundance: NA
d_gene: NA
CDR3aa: CASNRGGSTDTQYF
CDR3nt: TGTGCCAGCAACCGTGGGGGTAGCACAGATACGCAGTATTTT

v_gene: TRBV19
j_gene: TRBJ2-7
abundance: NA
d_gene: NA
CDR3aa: CASSRTVSYEQYF
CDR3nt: TGTGCCAGTAGCCGGACAGTCTCCTACGAGCAGTACTTC

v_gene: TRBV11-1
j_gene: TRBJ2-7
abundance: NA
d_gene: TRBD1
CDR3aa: CASSQRTGNPYEQYF
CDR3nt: TGTGCCAGCAGCCAGAGGACAGGTAATCCCTACGAGCAGTACTTC

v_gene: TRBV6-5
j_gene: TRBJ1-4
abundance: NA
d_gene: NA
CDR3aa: CASSSRSEEHNEKLFF
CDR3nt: TGTGCCAGCAGTTCGAGGTCAGAGGAACATAATGAAAAACTGTTTTTT

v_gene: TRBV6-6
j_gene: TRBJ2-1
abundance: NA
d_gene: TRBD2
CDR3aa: CASSRTSGSYNEQFF
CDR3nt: TGTGCCAGCAGCCGGACTAGCGGCTCCTACAATGAGCAGTTCTTC

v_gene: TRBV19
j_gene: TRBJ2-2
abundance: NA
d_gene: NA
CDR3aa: CASSIASTTGELFF
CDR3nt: TGTGCCAGTAGTATAGCCTCCACCACCGGGGAGCTGTTTTTT

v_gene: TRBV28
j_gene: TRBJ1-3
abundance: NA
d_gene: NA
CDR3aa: CASSLSALTSGNTIYF
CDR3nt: TGTGCCAGCAGTTTATCCGCACTCACCTCTGGAAACACCATATATTTT

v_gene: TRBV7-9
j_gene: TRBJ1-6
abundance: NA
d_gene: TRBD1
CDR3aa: CASSERTGPHSPLHF
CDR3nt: TGTGCCAGCAGCGAGCGGACAGGGCCCCATTCACCCCTCCACTTT

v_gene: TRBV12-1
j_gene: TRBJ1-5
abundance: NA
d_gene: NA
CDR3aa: CAIHRGSNQPQHF
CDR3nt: TGTGCCATCCACCGGGGAAGCAATCAGCCCCAGCATTTT

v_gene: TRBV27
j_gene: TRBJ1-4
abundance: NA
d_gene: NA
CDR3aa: CASRQGAGPTNEKLFF
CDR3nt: TGTGCCAGCAGACAGGGCGCCGGTCCAACTAATGAAAAACTGTTTTTT

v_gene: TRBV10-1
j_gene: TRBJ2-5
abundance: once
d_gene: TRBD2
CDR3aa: CASSELAGGKETQYF
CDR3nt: TGCGCCAGCAGTGAGTTAGCGGGAGGTAAAGAGACCCAGTACTTC

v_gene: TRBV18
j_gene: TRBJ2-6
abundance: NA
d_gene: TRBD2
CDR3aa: CASSPPSGAISGANVLTF
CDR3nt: TGTGCCAGCTCACCGCCCAGCGGGGCAATATCTGGGGCCAACGTCCTGACTTTC

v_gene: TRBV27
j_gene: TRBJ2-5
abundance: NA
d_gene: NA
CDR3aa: CASSSVRDSGLQETQYF
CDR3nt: TGTGCCAGCAGTTCGGTACGGGACTCCGGCCTGCAAGAGACCCAGTACTTC

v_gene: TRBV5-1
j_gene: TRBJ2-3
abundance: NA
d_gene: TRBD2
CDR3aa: CASSLAPTSAPSTDTQYF
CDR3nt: TGCGCCAGCAGCTTGGCCCCCACTAGCGCCCCTAGCACAGATACGCAGTATTTT

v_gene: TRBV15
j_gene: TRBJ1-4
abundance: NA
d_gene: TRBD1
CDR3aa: CATSRHGQGDEKLFF
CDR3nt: TGTGCCACCAGCAGACATGGACAGGGAGATGAAAAACTGTTTTTT

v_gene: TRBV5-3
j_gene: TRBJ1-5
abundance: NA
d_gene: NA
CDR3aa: CARSLGGGIYSNQPQHF
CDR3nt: TGTGCCAGAAGCTTGGGCGGAGGGATCTATAGCAATCAGCCCCAGCATTTT

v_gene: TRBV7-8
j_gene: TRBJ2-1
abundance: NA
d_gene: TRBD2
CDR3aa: CASSSTSGSVNEQFF
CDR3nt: TGTGCCAGCAGCTCCACTAGCGGGAGTGTGAATGAGCAGTTCTTC

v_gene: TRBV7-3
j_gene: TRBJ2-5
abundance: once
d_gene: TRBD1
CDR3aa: CASSLRDREGTQYF
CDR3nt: TGTGCCAGCAGCTTACGGGACAGGGAGGGGACCCAGTACTTC